Presented here are 12 T cell receptor beta chains from one specimen sequenced in a study of blood T cell repertoires in COVID-19. The data were produced by immunoSEQ multiplex PCR, yet TCRdb's version contains in-frame clones alone and is incomplete. The sample lists approximately 100,000 clones, 70% to 85% occurring once. Sequenced input: peripheral blood. All receptors come from a woman aged 55-70 years with acute or convalescent COVID-19.

The chain has TRBV28 and TRBJ1-4; 7 nucleotides align to TRBD1. This CDR3 spans 14 amino acids. Per germline, CDR1 MDHEN and CDR2 SYDVKM. Trimming at V came to 5 bases and at J to 4 bases, leaving 4 bases not matched to a gene. As DNA, the CDR3 is TGTGCCAGCAGTCCGGGACAGTTTAATGAAAAACTGTTTTTT. Encoded protein: CASSPGQFNEKLFF.

V is TRBV3-1 (or the pseudogene TRBV3-2) and J is TRBJ2-1; D gene unclear. Trimming removed 3 bases at V and 8 bases at J, with 11 bases between. CDR3 size: 13 residues. Germline V gene lookup returns CDR1 LGHDT and CDR2 YNNKEL (reference sequence). The CDR3 loop is CASSHLSVDEQFF. For the CDR3, the DNA is TGTGCCAGCAGCCATCTGAGCGTGGATGAGCAGTTCTTC.

This clone was counted a single time. The chain combines TRBV9 with TRBJ2-7; D not certain. Trimming removed 0 bases at V and 1 base at J, with 8 bases between. The CDR3 is made up of 14 amino acids. Germline V gene data show CDR1 as SGDLS and CDR2 as YYNGEE. CDR3 sequence: CASSVDSESYEQYF. For the CDR3, the DNA is TGTGCCAGCAGCGTAGATTCAGAATCCTACGAGCAGTACTTC.

The CDR3: CAWDYGGSNTEAFF. CDR3 coding DNA: TGTGCCTGGGACTACGGTGGCTCGAACACTGAAGCTTTCTTT. V gene TRBV30 combines with J gene TRBJ1-1; the D is unclear. Germline loops: CDR1 GTSNPN, CDR2 SVGIG (reference sequence). The CDR3 runs 14 residues. The V end was cut by 5 bases, the J end by 1 base, with 14 bases between.

A few counts support this clone. The chain is built from TRBV5-1 and TRBJ2-5, with TRBD1 identical over 12 bases. The V and J ends lost 4 bases and 1 base, in that order; junction bases with no gene match: 5. The germline V gene has CDR1 SGHRS and CDR2 YFSETQ. The CDR3 sequence is 16 residues long. CDR3 region: CASSMGTGGFQETQYF. CDR3 nucleotides: TGCGCCAGCAGCATGGGGACAGGGGGCTTCCAAGAGACCCAGTACTTC. The whole variable domain, remainder taken from reference TRBV5-1 and TRBJ2-5, is KAGVTQTPRYLIKTRGQQVTLSCSPISGHRSVSWYQQTPGQGLQFLFEYFSETQRNKGNFPGRFSGRQFSNSRSEMNVSTLELGDSALYLCASSMGTGGFQETQYFGPGTRLLVL.

This clone was picked up a small number of times. The chain recombines TRBV5-1 with TRBJ1-1; 8 bases map to TRBD1. The germline gives CDR1 SGHRS, CDR2 YFSETQ. The CDR3 is 16 residues long. Germline trimming cut 4 bases from V and 4 bases from J; bases unmatched to any gene: 12. The CDR3 loop is CASSLSRTGQGTEAFF. The CDR3 nucleotides read TGCGCCAGCAGCCTCAGCCGGACAGGGCAGGGCACTGAAGCTTTCTTT.

This clone was counted only a few times. The J gene is TRBJ1-3, the V gene TRBV28, with 9 positions matching TRBD1. Trimming removed 5 bases from V and 8 bases from J; junction bases left unmatched: 10. This CDR3 is built from 15 residues. From germline, CDR1 is MDHEN and CDR2 SYDVKM. The chain's CDR3 is CASSPRDRVGYTIYF. CDR3 DNA: TGTGCCAGCAGTCCCCGGGACAGGGTGGGATACACCATATATTTT.

This clone was detected only a few times. The chain uses TRBV2 and TRBJ2-1, with D uncertain. V was clipped by 6 bases and J by 2 bases, with 5 bases between them. The CDR3 spans 12 residues. The germline V gene has CDR1 SNHLY and CDR2 FYNNEI. CDR3 DNA sequence: TGTGCCAGCAGGGCAACCTACAATGAGCAGTTCTTC. This sequence encodes CASRATYNEQFF.

This clone appeared once. The V gene is TRBV6-5, the J gene TRBJ1-1, with 8 bases identical to TRBD1. Germline V gene sequence: CDR1 MNHEY, CDR2 SVGAGI. Trimming cost V 7 bases and J 4 bases; bases outside gene matches: 5. The CDR3 covers 13 residues. The CDR3 is CASMQGATTEAFF. In nucleotides, the CDR3 is TGTGCCAGCATGCAGGGGGCGACCACTGAAGCTTTCTTT.

The V and J genes are TRBV28 and TRBJ2-3, with 8 bases fitting TRBD1. The CDR3 runs 16 residues. The V and J ends lost 4 bases and 4 bases, in that order; junction bases with no gene match: 10. Germline V lookup: CDR1 MDHEN, CDR2 SYDVKM. The CDR3 region is CASSSGGQGPADTQYF. The CDR3 DNA reads as TGTGCCAGCAGTTCAGGGGGCCAGGGGCCGGCAGATACGCAGTATTTT.

The rearrangement links TRBV5-5 to TRBJ1-6; no definite D call. Looked up from germline, CDR1 is SGHKS and CDR2 is YYEKEE (reference sequence). V dropped 4 bases and J dropped 5 bases, with 13 bases sitting between them. This CDR3 spans 15 amino acids. CDR3 loop: CASSPAARDNSPLHF. CDR3 in DNA: TGTGCCAGCAGCCCGGCTGCACGGGATAATTCACCCCTCCACTTT. The full variable domain, rest sourced from reference TRBV5-5 and TRBJ1-6, is DAGVTQSPTHLIKTRGQQVTLRCSPISGHKSVSWYQQVLGQGPQFIFQYYEKEERGRGNFPDRFSARQFPNYSSELNVNALLLGDSALYLCASSPAARDNSPLHFGNGTRLTVT.

CDR3 DNA sequence: TGTGCCAGCAGCGCAACAGGGGGCTACGAGCAGTACTTC. Translated, it gives CASSATGGYEQYF. This chain links TRBV7-9 with TRBJ2-7; TRBD1 matches 8 bases. Germline V gives CDR1 SEHNR, CDR2 FQNEAQ (reference sequence). With 5 bases clipped from V and 3 bases from J, the junction kept 3 bases outside the gene matches. CDR3 length: 13 amino acids. The variable domain in full, completed from reference TRBV7-9 and TRBJ2-7, reads DTGVSQNPRHKITKRGQNVTFRCDPISEHNRLYWYRQTLGQGPEFLTYFQNEAQLEKSRLLSDRFSAERPKGSFSTLEIQRTEQGDSAMYLCASSATGGYEQYFGPGTRLTVT.